The 28 T cell receptor beta chains given below trace back to one sample, sequenced in a study of early T cells in non-severe SARS-CoV-2 infection. TCRdb reanalysed the 5' RACE reads using MiXCR and keeps one entry per CDR3 protein. The table shows 80,000 to 95,000 distinct CDR3 sequences, with approximately 15% occurring only once. Sample: whole blood, taken at baseline. These receptors all come from an adult who was a healthcare worker with PCR-confirmed SARS-CoV-2 infection or an uninfected control (not recorded which).

This clonotype has a handful of counts. DNA of the CDR3: TGTGCCAGCAGCGTAGGGGACCCTACGGGTAATTCACCCCTCCACTTT. This codes for CASSVGDPTGNSPLHF. This chain joins TRBV9 and TRBJ1-6; tentative D call: TRBD1 (5 bases). Trimming pared 0 bases from V and 6 bases from J, leaving 13 bases between. CDR3 length: 16 residues. CDR1 is SGDLS and CDR2 is YYNGEE in the germline V gene.

This clonotype was detected a few times. The CDR3 region has the DNA TGTGCCAGCATCATGGACAGGGTAAGGGATGAGCAGTTCTTC. This codes for CASIMDRVRDEQFF. The rearrangement links TRBV6-1 to TRBJ2-1; TRBD1 matches 8 bases. V dropped 7 bases and J dropped 8; count of bases not matched to a gene: 10. From germline, CDR1 is MNHNS and CDR2 SASEGT. CDR3 length: 14 residues.

The chain links TRBV20-1 to TRBJ1-2; 9 nucleotides align to TRBD1. The V gene end was trimmed by 0 bases and the J gene end by 3 bases; junction bases not matched to a gene: 2. This CDR3 comprises 14 residues. From germline, CDR1 is DFQATT and CDR2 SNEGSKA (reference sequence). DNA for the CDR3: TGCAGTGCTAGAGATGGGGACAGGGACTATGGCTACACCTTC. Translation: CSARDGDRDYGYTF.

This chain joins TRBV7-9 and TRBJ1-5; D gene ambiguous. V was clipped by 1 base and J by 5 bases, with 6 bases between them. CDR1 is SEHNR and CDR2 is FQNEAQ in the germline V gene (reference sequence). This CDR3 has 13 residues. Here the CDR3 reads CASSLERYQPQHF. CDR3 DNA sequence: TGTGCCAGCAGCTTAGAACGGTATCAGCCCCAGCATTTT.

This clonotype was observed a handful of times. This rearrangement joins TRBV29-1 to TRBJ2-1; D is unclear. The CDR3 is 13 residues long. V was clipped by 4 bases and J by 0 bases, with 7 bases between them. Germline V gene sequence: CDR1 SQVTM, CDR2 ANQGSEA. CDR3 in DNA: TGCAGCGTTGCCCCCTCCTCCTACAATGAGCAGTTCTTC. It translates to CSVAPSSYNEQFF.

The chain couples TRBV7-6 to TRBJ1-5, with 11 bases fitting TRBD1. This CDR3 spans 15 amino acids. J lost 7 bases, V lost 1 base, and 3 bases had no gene match. CDR1 and CDR2 (germline): SGHVS, FNYEAQ. The CDR3 region has the DNA TGTGCCAGCAGCTTAGGAGGGACAGGGGGGCAGCCCCAGCATTTT. It yields the protein CASSLGGTGGQPQHF.

This clonotype has a handful of counts. The chain combines TRBV27 with TRBJ2-3; a possible D gene is TRBD2 (7 bases). This CDR3 comprises 14 residues. Trimming stripped 9 bases from V and 4 bases from J, with 17 bases between. CDR1 is MNHEY, CDR2 SMNVEV, per germline (reference sequence). CDR3 protein: CARAGGRGADTQYF. CDR3 DNA: TGTGCCAGAGCCGGGGGGCGAGGGGCAGATACGCAGTATTTT.

The chain recombines TRBV19 with TRBJ1-5, with D hard to call. This CDR3 has 13 residues. Trimming pared 4 bases from V and 7 bases from J, leaving 11 bases between. Germline lookup yields CDR1 LNHDA and CDR2 SQIVND (reference sequence). CDR3 coding DNA: TGTGCCAGTAGTACCACAAGTCGGCAGCCCCAGCATTTT. Protein: CASSTTSRQPQHF.

This clonotype occurred many times. The J gene is TRBJ2-1, the V gene TRBV7-9; unclear D gene. Germline CDR1 reads SEHNR; CDR2 reads FQNEAQ (reference sequence). The CDR3 sequence is 14 residues long. V shed 1 base and J shed 3 bases, with 7 bases lying between them. The CDR3, as DNA: TGTGCCAGCAGCTTAGTGACGGTCTACAATGAGCAGTTCTTC. It is translated as CASSLVTVYNEQFF.

This clonotype was seen more than once but under ten times. The V and J genes are TRBV28 and TRBJ2-2; D uncertain. The CDR3 covers 10 residues. Germline loops: CDR1 MDHEN, CDR2 SYDVKM. V was pared by 5 bases and J by 6 bases, with 1 base between. The CDR3 DNA reads TGTGCCAGCAGTGCCGGGGAGCTGTTTTTT. Protein: CASSAGELFF.

The sample holds a few counts of this clonotype. The chain couples TRBV20-1 to TRBJ2-1, with 8 bases identical to TRBD2. CDR1 is DFQATT, CDR2 SNEGSKA, per germline (reference sequence). The CDR3 consists of 13 residues. With 5 bases clipped from V and 8 bases from J, the junction kept 8 bases outside the gene matches. CDR3 loop: CSAGLASFHEQFF. CDR3 coding DNA: TGCAGTGCTGGACTAGCTAGTTTTCATGAGCAGTTCTTC.

A few counts support this clonotype. The rearrangement joins TRBV7-2 to TRBJ2-7; 7 positions agree with TRBD1. J was trimmed by 0 bases and V by 2 bases; bases with no gene match: 4. This CDR3 spans 15 amino acids. Germline assignment: CDR1 SGHTA and CDR2 FQGNSA. The CDR3 bases are TGTGCCAGCAGCTTACAGGCAGGGGGCTCCTACGAGCAGTACTTC. This codes for CASSLQAGGSYEQYF.

The CDR3 here is CASSLEPSGSPLYEQYF. The CDR3 DNA reads as TGCGCCAGCAGCTTGGAACCTAGCGGGAGCCCCCTGTACGAGCAGTACTTC. The rearrangement joins TRBV5-1 to TRBJ2-7; 10 bases line up with TRBD2. The germline V gene has CDR1 SGHRS and CDR2 YFSETQ. Trimming cost V 0 bases and J 4 bases; bases outside gene matches: 10. The CDR3 extends over 17 amino acids. The variable domain in full, with the rest retrieved from reference TRBV5-1 and TRBJ2-7, is KAGVTQTPRYLIKTRGQQVTLSCSPISGHRSVSWYQQTPGQGLQFLFEYFSETQRNKGNFPGRFSGRQFSNSRSEMNVSTLELGDSALYLCASSLEPSGSPLYEQYFGPGTRLTVT.

For this clonotype: A much bigger clone sits one base away, suggesting this may be a read error. This sequence joins TRBV7-9 and TRBJ2-3; a weak D match, TRBD1 (6 bases). Germline V gene sequence: CDR1 SEHNR, CDR2 FQNEAQ (reference sequence). This CDR3 has 15 amino acids. The DNA of the CDR3 is TGTGCCAGCAGGCAATATCAGGGACACCGAGATGCGCAGTATTTT. The encoded protein is CASRQYQGHRDAQYF.

The chain combines TRBV4-1 with TRBJ2-7; no reliable D call. CDR1 is MGHRA and CDR2 is YSYEKL in the germline V gene. V dropped 2 bases and J dropped 10 bases, with 21 bases sitting between them. The CDR3 is 15 residues long. This CDR3 reads CASSQIRSGFINQYF. Written as DNA, the CDR3 is TGCGCCAGCAGCCAAATCCGGAGTGGATTTATAAACCAGTACTTC.

The rearrangement links TRBV20-1 to TRBJ2-7, with D maybe TRBD1 (5 bases). Germline lookup yields CDR1 DFQATT and CDR2 SNEGSKA (reference sequence). This CDR3 has 14 amino acids. V was pared by 3 bases and J by 1 base, with 13 bases between. CDR3 amino acids: CSASKGPPSYEQYF. The CDR3 nucleotides are TGCAGTGCTAGTAAGGGGCCCCCTTCCTACGAGCAGTACTTC.

This clonotype has more than one count but fewer than ten. The genes are TRBV12-3 or TRBV12-4 and TRBJ2-2; TRBD1 matches at 9 bases. CDR3 length: 15 residues. The ends lost 5 bases at V and 5 bases at J; junction bases unmatched: 6. As DNA, the CDR3 is TGTGCCAGCAGTGACGGACAGGGGTGGACCGGGGAGCTGTTTTTT. Translation: CASSDGQGWTGELFF.

This clonotype was recorded a few times. The rearrangement links TRBV7-2 to TRBJ1-1; D is undetermined. CDR1 is SGHTA and CDR2 is FQGNSA in the germline V gene. V was shortened by 1 base and J by 4 bases, with 16 bases between the two germline ends. The CDR3 contains 16 residues. The chain's CDR3 is CASSLERVSGGTEAFF. The DNA of the CDR3 is TGTGCCAGCAGCTTAGAAAGGGTTTCTGGAGGCACTGAAGCTTTCTTT.

The chain has TRBV19 and TRBJ2-3; D may be TRBD2 (6 bases). Germline lookup yields CDR1 LNHDA and CDR2 SQIVND (reference sequence). V gave up 7 bases and J gave up 3 bases, with 14 bases separating them. The CDR3 extends over 14 amino acids. The CDR3 sequence: CASTRLGRTDTQYF. In DNA form, the CDR3 reads TGTGCCAGTACCCGCCTGGGGAGGACAGATACGCAGTATTTT.

This clonotype has more than one count but fewer than ten. V is TRBV6-2 or TRBV6-3 and J is TRBJ2-7; 7 nucleotides match TRBD2. Germline CDR1 and CDR2: MNHEY and SVGEGT. V shed 6 bases, J shed 4 bases, and the junction held 6 bases outside the gene matches. This CDR3 is built from 13 residues. CDR3 loop: CASSLSGTYEQYF. The CDR3 nucleotides read TGTGCCAGCAGCTTAAGCGGGACTTACGAGCAGTACTTC.

This clonotype has ten or more counts. The CDR3 nucleotides are TGTGCCAGCAGCGCTCAGGGGGCTAATCAGCCCCAGCATTTT. Translated, it gives CASSAQGANQPQHF. This rearrangement joins TRBV7-6 to TRBJ1-5; 8 bases line up with TRBD1. Germline lookup yields CDR1 SGHVS and CDR2 FNYEAQ. The CDR3 has 14 residues. The V segment lost 5 bases and the J segment 4 bases; nucleotides outside the gene matches: 4. The full variable domain, with the rest looked up from reference TRBV7-6 and TRBJ1-5, is GAGVSQSPRYKVTKRGQDVALRCDPISGHVSLYWYRQALGQGPEFLTYFNYEAQQDKSGLPNDRFSAERPEGSISTLTIQRTEQRDSAMYRCASSAQGANQPQHFGDGTRLSIL.

The chain uses TRBV18 and TRBJ1-5, with D unclear. Trimming shortened V by 5 bases and J by 4 bases, and 9 bases separated the two germline ends. The CDR3 has 13 amino acids. Germline loops: CDR1 KGHSH, CDR2 LQKENI. CDR3 sequence: CASSTEINQPQHF. The CDR3 nucleotides are TGTGCCAGCTCAACAGAAATAAATCAGCCCCAGCATTTT.

This rearrangement joins TRBV15 to TRBJ2-3; TRBD2 aligns across 7 bases. Germline V gene data show CDR1 as LNHNV and CDR2 as YYDKDF (reference sequence). The length of the CDR3 is 16 residues. Trimming removed 4 bases from V and 0 bases from J; junction bases left unmatched: 7. In nucleotides, the CDR3 is TGTGCCACCAGCAAGCGTGGGACTATTAGCACAGATACGCAGTATTTT. Translating gives CATSKRGTISTDTQYF.

CDR3 nucleotide sequence: TGTGCCAGCAGCCAAGGGGGCTCCTTAGCCAAAAACATTCAGTACTTC. Translated, it gives CASSQGGSLAKNIQYF. V usage is TRBV3-1 and J usage is TRBJ2-4, with D perhaps matching TRBD1 (5 bases). In germline, CDR1 is LGHDT, CDR2 YNNKEL (reference sequence). CDR3 size: 16 residues. V was shortened by 1 base and J by 0 bases, with 10 bases between the two germline ends.

Turning to this clonotype: Germline and junction disagree at one end, which may indicate a read error. The CDR3 DNA is TGTGCCAGCAGTTCCCAGGGCGGCCCAAACACCATAAATTTT. Amino acids: CASSSQGGPNTINF. This chain uses TRBV6-6 with TRBJ1-3; D possibly corresponds to TRBD1 (5 bases). The CDR3 spans 14 residues. Germline assignment: CDR1 MNHNY and CDR2 SVGAGI (reference sequence).

This chain uses TRBV20-1 with TRBJ2-7; TRBD1 matches 9 bases. The CDR3 is 13 residues long. Germline lookup yields CDR1 DFQATT and CDR2 SNEGSKA (reference sequence). The CDR3 protein is CSGAGTGSNEQYF. CDR3 coding DNA: TGCAGCGGGGCCGGGACAGGGTCGAACGAGCAGTACTTC.

Ten or more counts support this clonotype. The rearrangement links TRBV12-3 or TRBV12-4 to TRBJ1-2, with 9 nucleotides matching TRBD1. V was pared by 10 bases and J by 5 bases, with 11 bases of the junction left unmatched. The CDR3 is 14 residues long. The CDR3 reads CATALTGGFYGYTF. The CDR3, as DNA: TGTGCCACCGCTTTGACAGGGGGTTTTTATGGCTACACCTTC.

This clonotype was detected a few times. The chain links TRBV4-3 to TRBJ1-1, with 10 bases matching TRBD1. CDR1 and CDR2 from the germline V gene are LGHNA and YSLEER. The V gene end was trimmed by 0 bases and the J gene end by 4 bases; junction bases not matched to a gene: 5. This CDR3 contains 16 residues. The CDR3 loop is CASSQDWGQGLTEAFF. The CDR3 DNA is TGCGCCAGCAGCCAAGACTGGGGACAGGGGCTCACTGAAGCTTTCTTT.